Each of the 10 T cell receptor beta chains below was sequenced from the same sample in a study of TET2 disruption in CD19-targeted CAR T cells. Treatment defined: autologous CTL019 cells: CD19 CAR with 4-1BB and CD3 zeta domains. No antigen has been assigned to these receptors. Sequencing used immunoSEQ multiplex PCR; TCRdb keeps in-frame clones, though not all of them. The sample table sets out around 27,000 clones. This specimen consisted of CD8- CAR+ T cells sorted from cultured blood T cells, obtained for CD19 CAR T cell therapy. Subset given: CD8-negative CAR-positive T cells from the infusion product. The receptor source for this set is a man aged 70 or older with chronic lymphocytic leukemia.

Worth noting for this clone: The CDR3 end lies 3 residues beyond the end of the read and is filled in from the germline J gene. This chain joins TRBV28 and TRBJ1-5; 8 bases are a match to TRBD1. V dropped 4 bases and J dropped 2; count of bases not matched to a gene: 7. Germline CDR1 MDHEN, CDR2 SYDVKM. The length of the CDR3 is 16 residues. CDR3 protein: CASSYPGGAGNQPQHF. The sequenced part of the CDR3 DNA is TGTGCCAGCAGTTACCCAGGGGGCGCAGGCAATCAGCCC.

Of note for this clone: With the read ending 3 residues before the CDR3 end, the germline J gene is used to fill in that end. The chain carries TRBV4-1 and TRBJ2-3, with D hard to call. CDR3 length: 14 residues. V was cut by 1 base and J by 2 bases, with 7 bases left in between. CDR1 and CDR2 from the germline V gene are MGHRA and YSYEKL. The CDR3 bases that were read are TGCGCCAGCAGCCAAGCACTGTACACAGATACG. It encodes CASSQALYTDT. The CDR3 in its entirety is CASSQALYTDTQYF.

By frequency, this clone is medium-sized. The DNA ends 3 residues before the CDR3 does, and the rest of the CDR3 is filled in from the germline J gene. The chain links TRBV6-2 or TRBV6-3 to TRBJ1-6; the D gene is possibly TRBD1 (6 bases). The CDR3 is 14 residues long. Trimming shortened V by 6 bases and J by 6 bases, and 12 bases separated the two germline ends. Germline V CDR1 and CDR2: MNHEY, SVGEGT. The chain's CDR3 is CASRAGQPNSPLHF. CDR3 bases read: TGTGCCAGCAGGGCCGGACAGCCTAATTCACCC.

A note on this clone: The read gets to within 3 residues of the CDR3 end, and the germline J gene fills in the rest. Within the sample, other DNA sequences also encode this same CDR3. V usage is TRBV5-1 and J usage is TRBJ1-3; no clear D gene. Trimming shortened V by 4 bases and J by 4 bases, and 12 bases separated the two germline ends. CDR3 length equals 14 residues. The germline V gene encodes CDR1 SGHRS and CDR2 YFSETQ. CDR3 loop: CASSPRTDGNTIYF. CDR3 DNA (partial): TGCGCCAGCAGCCCCCGGACTGACGGAAACACC.

On this clone itself: The read is 3 residues too short to cover the CDR3 end, so that end is filled in from the germline J gene. V usage is TRBV7-9 and J usage is TRBJ2-2; the D gene is possibly TRBD1 (5 bases). V was shortened by 6 bases and J by 2 bases, with 7 bases between the two germline ends. The germline CDR1 and CDR2 sequences are SEHNR and FQNEAQ (reference sequence). There are 13 residues in the CDR3. This chain's CDR3 is CASRDKNTGELFF. Incomplete CDR3 DNA: TGTGCCAGCAGGGACAAAAACACCGGGGAG.

Comments on this clone: Read coverage stops 3 residues before the CDR3 terminus; the germline J gene supplies the remainder. The V call is TRBV5-6, the J call TRBJ2-4; tentatively, D is TRBD1 (6 bases). CDR1 is SGHDT, CDR2 YYEEEE, per germline. The CDR3 is made up of 14 amino acids. CDR3 DNA, as far as it was read: TGTGCCAGCAGCTTGGGCAGGGGTGGATATGGT. It encodes CASSLGRGGYG. The entire CDR3 reads CASSLGRGGYGQYF.

A word on this clone: Coverage ceases 3 residues before the CDR3 finishes, and the germline J gene fills in the end. J is TRBJ1-2 and V is TRBV30, with D maybe TRBD1 (6 bases). The CDR3 has 13 residues. Germline V lookup: CDR1 GTSNPN, CDR2 SVGIG (reference sequence). CDR3 DNA (partial): TGTGCCTGGAGGAGGGGGTTCCTCTACGAC. It codes for CAWRRGFLYD. The CDR3 as a whole reads CAWRRGFLYDYTF.

Note on this clone: The read terminates 3 residues ahead of where the CDR3 ends, so the germline J gene completes it. The chain employs TRBV18 and TRBJ2-7, with 8 bases matching TRBD1. CDR1 is KGHSH, CDR2 LQKENI, per germline. V gave up 3 bases and J gave up 6 bases; unmatched junction bases: 1. The CDR3 extends over 12 amino acids. CDR3 in amino acids: CASSPRGPEQYF. The covered CDR3 bases are TGTGCCAGCTCACCCAGGGGGCCCGAG.

As for this clone: The CDR3 end lies 3 residues beyond the end of the read and is filled in from the germline J gene. V gene TRBV20-1 combines with J gene TRBJ2-5, with D tentatively TRBD1 or TRBD2 (5 bases each). Germline CDR1 is DFQATT and CDR2 is SNEGSKA (reference sequence). The CDR3 covers 14 residues. V lost 5 bases, J lost 3 bases, and 16 bases lay in between. The DNA read from the CDR3 is TGCAGTGCTGCCAGGGAGACAGACGAAGAGACC. As protein: CSAARETDEET. The full CDR3 sequence reads CSAARETDEETQYF.

To note about this clone: The observed sequence ends 3 residues before the CDR3 terminus, with the missing tail filled in from the germline J gene. The chain combines TRBV18 with TRBJ2-3; TRBD2 matches 8 bases. The V gene's germline CDR1 is KGHSH and CDR2 LQKENI. This CDR3 region has 16 residues. V dropped 3 bases and J dropped 2; count of bases not matched to a gene: 7. CDR3 in amino acids: CASSPKAGVFTDTQYF. The sequenced part of the CDR3 DNA is TGTGCCAGCTCACCGAAAGCGGGGGTCTTCACAGATACG.